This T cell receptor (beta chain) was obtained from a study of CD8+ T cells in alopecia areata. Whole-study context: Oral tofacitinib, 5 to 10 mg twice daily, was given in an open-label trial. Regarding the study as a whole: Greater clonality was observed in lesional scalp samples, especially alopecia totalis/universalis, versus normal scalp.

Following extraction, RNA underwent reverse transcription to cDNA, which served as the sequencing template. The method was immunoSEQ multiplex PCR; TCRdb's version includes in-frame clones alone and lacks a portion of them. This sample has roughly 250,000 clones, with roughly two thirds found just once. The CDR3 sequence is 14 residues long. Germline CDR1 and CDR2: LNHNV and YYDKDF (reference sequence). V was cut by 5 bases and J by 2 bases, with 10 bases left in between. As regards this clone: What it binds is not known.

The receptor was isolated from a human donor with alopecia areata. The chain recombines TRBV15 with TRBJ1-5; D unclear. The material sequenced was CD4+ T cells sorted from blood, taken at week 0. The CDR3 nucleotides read TGTGCCACCAGCCCTCGGACTGGCAATCAGCCCCAGCATTTT. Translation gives CATSPRTGNQPQHF.